The source of this T cell receptor (beta chain) is a study of blood T cells in healthy people across ages. Germline assignment: CDR1 SGHRS and CDR2 YFSETQ. The V and J ends lost 4 bases and 7 bases, in that order; junction bases with no gene match: 2. The CDR3 is 12 residues long. This clonotype has a handful of counts. Sample-barcoded 5' priming and a J-beta primer mix drove a second PCR of about 6 to 12 cycles. MiXCR was run by TCRdb on the 5' RACE reads, yielding one entry per CDR3 protein. The data contain some 640,000 distinct CDR3 sequences, 45% to 50% of them singletons. What was sequenced was blood. The chain is built from TRBV5-1 and TRBJ2-1; 7 bases agree with TRBD2. This receptor was identified in a woman aged 60-70 years in good health. The CDR3 bases are TGCGCCAGCAGCCTACTAGCGAATGAGCAGTTCTTC. This codes for CASSLLANEQFF.